What follows is one TCR beta chain and its context. This sample is part of a study of blood T cell repertoires in COVID-19. Background on the study: Material from acute and convalescent COVID-19 was sourced from the United States, Italy and Spain. PBMCs, B-cell-depleted T cells, or T cells were the source of the cDNA or gDNA that made up the material.

Germline V CDR1 and CDR2: SGHNT, YYREEE (reference sequence). V lost 4 bases to trimming and J lost 0 bases, with 15 bases between them. The CDR3 is made up of 16 amino acids. In the authors' methods: From reference gene primer amplification, estimates of nucleated cell counts were derived. Repertoires were generated with immunoSEQ multiplex PCR, while TCRdb's copy carries only in-frame clones and drops some. V and J calls and clone size are copied from that table; D and trimming were computed from the DNA. The sample lists over 60,000 clones; 82% were seen once. This receptor was taken from a woman older than 75 with acute or convalescent COVID-19. This chain links TRBV5-4 with TRBJ2-3, with D perhaps TRBD2 (5 bases). The sequenced sample was peripheral blood. CDR3 DNA: TGTGCCAGCAGCCAGCCAAGCGGACCTAGCACAGATACGCAGTATTTT. It encodes CASSQPSGPSTDTQYF.